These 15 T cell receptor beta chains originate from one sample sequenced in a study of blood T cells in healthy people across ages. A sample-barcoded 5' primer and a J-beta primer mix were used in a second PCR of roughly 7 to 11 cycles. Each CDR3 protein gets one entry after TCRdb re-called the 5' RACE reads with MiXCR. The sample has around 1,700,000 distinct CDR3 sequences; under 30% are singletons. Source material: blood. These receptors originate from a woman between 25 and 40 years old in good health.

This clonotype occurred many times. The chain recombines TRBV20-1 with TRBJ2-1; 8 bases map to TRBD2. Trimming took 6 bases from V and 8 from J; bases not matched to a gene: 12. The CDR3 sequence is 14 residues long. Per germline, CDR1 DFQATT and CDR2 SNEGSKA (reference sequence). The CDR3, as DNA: TGCAGTGCCCCCCTGGGACTAGGTGTCCATGAGCAGTTCTTC. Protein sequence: CSAPLGLGVHEQFF.

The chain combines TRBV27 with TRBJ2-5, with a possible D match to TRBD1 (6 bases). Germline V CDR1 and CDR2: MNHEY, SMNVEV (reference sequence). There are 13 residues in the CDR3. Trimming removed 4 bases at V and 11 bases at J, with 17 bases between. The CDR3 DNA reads TGTGCCAGCAGTTACGGGACACGCTTTGAGCAGTACTTC. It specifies CASSYGTRFEQYF.

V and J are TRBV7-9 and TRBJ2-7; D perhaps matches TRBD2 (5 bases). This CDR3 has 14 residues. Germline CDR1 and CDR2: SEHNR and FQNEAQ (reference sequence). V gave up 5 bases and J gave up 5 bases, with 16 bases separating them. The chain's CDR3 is CASSPREVPDEQYF. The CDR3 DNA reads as TGTGCCAGCAGCCCCCGGGAAGTGCCTGACGAGCAGTACTTC.

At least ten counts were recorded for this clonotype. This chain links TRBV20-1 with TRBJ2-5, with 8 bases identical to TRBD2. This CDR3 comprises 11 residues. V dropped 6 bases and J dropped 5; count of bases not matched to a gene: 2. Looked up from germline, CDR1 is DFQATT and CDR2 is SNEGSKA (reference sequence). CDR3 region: CSATGGETQYF. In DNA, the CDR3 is TGCAGTGCGACGGGGGGGGAGACCCAGTACTTC.

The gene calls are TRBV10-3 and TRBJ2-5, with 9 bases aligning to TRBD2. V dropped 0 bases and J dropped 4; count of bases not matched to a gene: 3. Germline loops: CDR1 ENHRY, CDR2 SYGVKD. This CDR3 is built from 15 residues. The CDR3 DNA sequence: TGTGCCATCAGTGAGTCCGGAGCGGGGGGAGAGACCCAGTACTTC. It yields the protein CAISESGAGGETQYF.

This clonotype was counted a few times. The CDR3: CASSYRGYEAFF. The CDR3 DNA is TGTGCCAGCAGTTACCGGGGGTATGAAGCTTTCTTT. The chain is built from TRBV6-2 or TRBV6-3 and TRBJ1-1, with D possibly being TRBD1 (5 bases). Germline-derived CDR1 and CDR2 are MNHEY and SVGEGT. The CDR3 totals 12 residues. V lost 2 bases, J lost 7 bases, and 8 bases lay in between.

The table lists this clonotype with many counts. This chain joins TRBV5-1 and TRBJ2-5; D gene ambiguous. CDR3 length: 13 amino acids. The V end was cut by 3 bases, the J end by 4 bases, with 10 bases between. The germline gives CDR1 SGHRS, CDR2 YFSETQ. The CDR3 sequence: CASSSLSGETQYF. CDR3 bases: TGCGCCAGCAGCTCGCTCTCCGGAGAGACCCAGTACTTC. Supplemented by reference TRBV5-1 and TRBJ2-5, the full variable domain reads KAGVTQTPRYLIKTRGQQVTLSCSPISGHRSVSWYQQTPGQGLQFLFEYFSETQRNKGNFPGRFSGRQFSNSRSEMNVSTLELGDSALYLCASSSLSGETQYFGPGTRLLVL.

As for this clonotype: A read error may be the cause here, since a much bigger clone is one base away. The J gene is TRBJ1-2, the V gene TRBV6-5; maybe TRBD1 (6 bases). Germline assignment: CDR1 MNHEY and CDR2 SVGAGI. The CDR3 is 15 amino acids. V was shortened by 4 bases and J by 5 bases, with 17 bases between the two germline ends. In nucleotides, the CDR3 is TGTGCCAGCAGTTGCGGGGTTGGGACAATTTATGGCTACACCTTC. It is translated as CASSCGVGTIYGYTF.

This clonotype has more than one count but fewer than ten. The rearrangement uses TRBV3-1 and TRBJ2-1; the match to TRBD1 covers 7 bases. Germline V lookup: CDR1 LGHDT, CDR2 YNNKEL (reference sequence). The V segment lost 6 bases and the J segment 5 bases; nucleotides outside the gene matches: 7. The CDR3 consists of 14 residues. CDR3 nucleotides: TGTGCCAGCAGTCAACAGGGGACGCACAATGAGCAGTTCTTC. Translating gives CASSQQGTHNEQFF.

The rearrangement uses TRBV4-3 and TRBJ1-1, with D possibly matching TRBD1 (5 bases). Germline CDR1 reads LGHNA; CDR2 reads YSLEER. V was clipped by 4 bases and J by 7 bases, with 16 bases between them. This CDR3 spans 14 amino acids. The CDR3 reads CASSPSRDRYEAFF. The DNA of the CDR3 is TGCGCCAGCAGCCCGTCCCGGGACCGTTATGAAGCTTTCTTT.

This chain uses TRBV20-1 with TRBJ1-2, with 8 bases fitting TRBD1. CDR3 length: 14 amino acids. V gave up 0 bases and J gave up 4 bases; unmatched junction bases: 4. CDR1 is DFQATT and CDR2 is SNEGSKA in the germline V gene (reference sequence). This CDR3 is CSARDPQGAYGYTF. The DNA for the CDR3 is TGCAGTGCTAGAGATCCCCAGGGGGCCTATGGCTACACCTTC.

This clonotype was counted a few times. This chain's CDR3 is CASSDSNGNGYTF. The CDR3 DNA is TGTGCCAGCAGTGACTCGAATGGAAATGGCTACACCTTC. The J gene is TRBJ1-2, the V gene TRBV6-4; the D is unclear. There are 13 residues in the CDR3. V shed 0 bases and J shed 6 bases, with 8 bases lying between them. Germline values: CDR1 MRHNA, CDR2 SNTAGT.

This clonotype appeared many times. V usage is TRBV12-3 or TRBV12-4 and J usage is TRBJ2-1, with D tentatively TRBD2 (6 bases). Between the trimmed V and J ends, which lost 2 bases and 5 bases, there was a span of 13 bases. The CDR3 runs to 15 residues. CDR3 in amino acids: CASSLFGGWDNEQFF. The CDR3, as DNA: TGTGCCAGCAGTTTATTCGGGGGATGGGACAATGAGCAGTTCTTC.

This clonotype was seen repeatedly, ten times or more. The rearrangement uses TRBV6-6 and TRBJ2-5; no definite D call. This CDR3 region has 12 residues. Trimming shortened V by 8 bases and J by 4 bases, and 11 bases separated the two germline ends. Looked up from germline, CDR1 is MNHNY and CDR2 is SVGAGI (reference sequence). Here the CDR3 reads CASGGIGETQYF. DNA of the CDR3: TGTGCCAGCGGTGGAATCGGAGAGACCCAGTACTTC.

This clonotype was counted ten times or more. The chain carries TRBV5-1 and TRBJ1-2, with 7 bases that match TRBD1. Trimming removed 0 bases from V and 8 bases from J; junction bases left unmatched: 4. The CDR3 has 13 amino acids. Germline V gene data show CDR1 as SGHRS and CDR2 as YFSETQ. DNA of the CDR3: TGCGCCAGCAGCTTGGACAGGGGACGCGGCTACACCTTC. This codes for CASSLDRGRGYTF.